This TCR beta chain was captured by sequencing in a study of blood T cell repertoires in COVID-19. Germline V gene lookup returns CDR1 SGHAT and CDR2 FQNNGV. This CDR3 has 17 amino acids. Trimming took 1 base from V and 0 from J, leaving 16 bases between them. In the authors' workflow: The authors estimated nucleated cell counts from reference gene primer amplification. The repertoire was sequenced with immunoSEQ multiplex PCR; TCRdb's copy has only in-frame clones and lacks some. V, J and clone size were drawn from that table, and D and trimming were deduced from the DNA. The data hold approximately 26,000 clones, with around 91% observed a single time.

The chain has TRBV11-2 and TRBJ2-7, with a possible D match to TRBD2 (6 bases). The TCR originated in a woman between 55 and 75 years old with active COVID-19. Sequences were obtained from peripheral blood. CDR3 bases: TGTGCCAGCAGCTTAGCCGGGGGACTTACGAGCTCCTACGAGCAGTACTTC. Translation gives CASSLAGGLTSSYEQYF.